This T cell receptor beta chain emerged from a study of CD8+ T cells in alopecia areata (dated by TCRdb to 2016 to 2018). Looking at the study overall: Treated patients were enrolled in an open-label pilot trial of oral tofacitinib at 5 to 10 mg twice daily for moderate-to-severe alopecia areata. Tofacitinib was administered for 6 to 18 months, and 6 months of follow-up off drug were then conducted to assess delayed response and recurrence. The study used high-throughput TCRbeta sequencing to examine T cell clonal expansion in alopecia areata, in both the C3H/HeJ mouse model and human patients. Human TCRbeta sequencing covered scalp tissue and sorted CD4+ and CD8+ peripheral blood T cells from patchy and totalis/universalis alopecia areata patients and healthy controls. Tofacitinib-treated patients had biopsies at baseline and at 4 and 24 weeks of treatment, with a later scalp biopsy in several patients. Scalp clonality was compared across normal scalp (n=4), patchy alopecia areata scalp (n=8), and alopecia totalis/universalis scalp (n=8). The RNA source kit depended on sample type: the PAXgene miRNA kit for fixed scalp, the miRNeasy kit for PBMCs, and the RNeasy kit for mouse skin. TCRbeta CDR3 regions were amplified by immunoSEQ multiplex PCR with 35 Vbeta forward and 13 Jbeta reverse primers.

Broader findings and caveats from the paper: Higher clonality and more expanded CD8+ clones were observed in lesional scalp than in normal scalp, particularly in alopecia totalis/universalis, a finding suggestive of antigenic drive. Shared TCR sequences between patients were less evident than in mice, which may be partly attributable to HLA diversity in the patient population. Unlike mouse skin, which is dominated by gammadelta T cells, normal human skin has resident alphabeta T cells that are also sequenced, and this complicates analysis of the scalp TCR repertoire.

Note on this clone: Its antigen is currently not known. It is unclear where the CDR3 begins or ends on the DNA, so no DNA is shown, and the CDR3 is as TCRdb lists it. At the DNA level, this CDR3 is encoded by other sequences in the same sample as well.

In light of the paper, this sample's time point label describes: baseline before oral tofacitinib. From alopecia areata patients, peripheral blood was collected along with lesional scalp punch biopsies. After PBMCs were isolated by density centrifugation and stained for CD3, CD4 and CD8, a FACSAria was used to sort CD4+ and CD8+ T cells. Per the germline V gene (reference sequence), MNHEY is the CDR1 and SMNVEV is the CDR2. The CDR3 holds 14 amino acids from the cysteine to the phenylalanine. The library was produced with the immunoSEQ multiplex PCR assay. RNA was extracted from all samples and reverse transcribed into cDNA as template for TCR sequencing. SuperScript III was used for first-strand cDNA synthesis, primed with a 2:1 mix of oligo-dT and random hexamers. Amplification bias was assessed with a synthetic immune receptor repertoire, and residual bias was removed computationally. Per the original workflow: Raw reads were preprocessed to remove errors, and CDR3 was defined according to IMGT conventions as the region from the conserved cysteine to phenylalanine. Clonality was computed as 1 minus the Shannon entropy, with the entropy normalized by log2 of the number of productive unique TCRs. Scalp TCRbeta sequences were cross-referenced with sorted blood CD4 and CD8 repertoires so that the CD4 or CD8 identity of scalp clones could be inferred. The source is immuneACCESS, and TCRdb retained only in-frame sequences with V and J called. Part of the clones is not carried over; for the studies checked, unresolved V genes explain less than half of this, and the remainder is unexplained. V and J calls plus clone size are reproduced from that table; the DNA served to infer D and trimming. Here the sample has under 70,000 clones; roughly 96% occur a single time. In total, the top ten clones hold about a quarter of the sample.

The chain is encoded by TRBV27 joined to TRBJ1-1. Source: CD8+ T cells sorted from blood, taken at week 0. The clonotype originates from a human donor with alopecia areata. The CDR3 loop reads CASSSSGHGTEAFF.